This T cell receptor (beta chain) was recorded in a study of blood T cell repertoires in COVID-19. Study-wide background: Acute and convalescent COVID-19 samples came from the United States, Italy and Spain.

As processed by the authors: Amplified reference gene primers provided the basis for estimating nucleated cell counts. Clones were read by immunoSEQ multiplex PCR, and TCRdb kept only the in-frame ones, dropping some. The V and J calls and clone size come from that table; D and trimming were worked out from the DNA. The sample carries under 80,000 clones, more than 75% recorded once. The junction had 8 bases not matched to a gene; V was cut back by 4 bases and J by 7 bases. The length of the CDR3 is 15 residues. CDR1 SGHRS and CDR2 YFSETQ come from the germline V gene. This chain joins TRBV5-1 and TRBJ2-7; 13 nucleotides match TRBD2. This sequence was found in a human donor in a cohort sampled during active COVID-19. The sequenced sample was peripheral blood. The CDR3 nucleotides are TGCGCCAGCAGCATCGGACTAGCGGGAGTCGAGGAGCAGTACTTC. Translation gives CASSIGLAGVEEQYF.